This TCR beta chain is from a study of blood T cells in healthy people across ages. The wider study: Researchers report that template switching captured about one barcoded beta molecule per two T cells.

CDR1 and CDR2 (germline): MNHEY, SVGEGT. This CDR3 has 14 residues. The V gene lost 5 bases and the J gene lost 2 bases, with 13 bases spanning the gap. Alongside a J-beta primer mix, a sample-barcoded 5' primer served in a second PCR lasting roughly 6 to 12 cycles. Every sample gave at least 2.5 million paired-end reads containing CDR3. TCRdb re-analysed the 5' RACE reads in MiXCR, keeping a single row per CDR3 protein. The sample contains about 650,000 distinct CDR3 sequences, under 65% of which appear only once. The sample comprised blood. This receptor was taken from a woman aged 80 or older in good health. The chain recombines TRBV6-2 or TRBV6-3 with TRBJ2-7, with unresolved D. The CDR3 sequence: CASSHDKSAYEQYF. The CDR3 DNA is TGTGCCAGCAGTCACGACAAGTCAGCCTACGAGCAGTACTTC.